This T cell receptor (beta chain) was sequenced for a study of T cell responses to AZD1222 COVID-19 vaccine. Regarding the study as a whole: Spike-wide vaccine-associated CD4 TCRs dominated at 160-218 and 743-854. Increased Spike-specific TCR breadth and depth were observed after two AZD1222 doses. Sampling that yielded the repertoires occurred only after the peak T cell response.

Second-dose intervals near 4 or 12 weeks were combined. Of note for this clone: Its antigen remains unidentified.

Some clones are missing from TCRdb's copy, which holds only in-frame ones; the method was immunoSEQ multiplex PCR. This table holds 20,000 to 25,000 clones, approximately 86% found once. Germline assignment: CDR1 LNHDA and CDR2 SQIVND (reference sequence). The length of the CDR3 is 13 residues. With 3 bases clipped from V and 15 bases from J, the junction kept 12 bases outside the gene matches. The rearrangement links TRBV19 to TRBJ2-3; 7 bases are shared with TRBD1. This specimen was peripheral blood, taken 28 days after the second AZD1222 dose. This TCR was recovered from an adult who received the AZD1222 COVID-19 vaccine. This CDR3 reads CASSMDRDSREYF. The CDR3 coding sequence is TGTGCCAGTAGTATGGATCGGGACAGCAGGGAATATTTT.